The clone carrying this T cell receptor (beta chain) was observed a handful of times. The sample belongs to a study of beta chain features in type 1 diabetes. V was pared by 3 bases and J by 6 bases, with 18 bases between. This CDR3 region has 16 residues. The germline V gene has CDR1 SGHAT and CDR2 FQNNGV. Sequencing targeted expressed TCRB transcripts, as all isolated RNA had been reverse transcribed. Sequenced by immunoSEQ multiplex PCR; TCRdb stores in-frame clones only, minus some. The table shows 310,000 or so clones, with 7% to 9% occurring only once. The sequence was collected from a young woman in good health. Source material: central memory CD4+ T cells from blood. This sequence joins TRBV11-2 and TRBJ2-1; D is uncertain. The CDR3, as DNA: TGTGCCAGCAGCTTCCGATACCAGACATGGGGCAATGAGCAGTTCTTC. Translating it yields CASSFRYQTWGNEQFF.